These 20 T cell receptor beta chains were all obtained from the same sample, sequenced in a study of cytomegalovirus exposure and HLA in healthy donors. Primers: 60 Vbeta forward and 13 Jbeta reverse. Sequencing used immunoSEQ multiplex PCR; TCRdb keeps in-frame clones, though not all of them. The data show under 200,000 clones, with about 70% seen just once and approximately 1.8% held by the top ten. The sequenced sample was PBMCs. The origin of the receptors is a woman aged 25 to 39 in good health and CMV-seronegative.

The table lists this clone with a few counts. The chain is built from TRBV27 and TRBJ2-7; D may be TRBD2 (6 bases). CDR1 MNHEY and CDR2 SMNVEV come from the germline V gene (reference sequence). Trimming removed 3 bases from V and 2 bases from J, with 11 bases in between. The CDR3 covers 14 residues. CDR3 sequence reads: CASSFSGVAYEQYF. CDR3 DNA sequence: TGTGCCAGCAGTTTTAGCGGCGTCGCCTACGAGCAGTACTTC.

CDR3 region: CAPRAGGASGELFF. The CDR3 DNA is TGTGCACCACGGGCGGGAGGGGCAAGCGGGGAGCTGTTTTTT. The V call is TRBV6-1, the J call TRBJ2-2, with 9 bases fitting TRBD2. CDR1 is MNHNS and CDR2 is SASEGT in the germline V gene. CDR3 length: 14 residues.

The V and J genes are TRBV5-1 and TRBJ2-7; D is unresolved. Germline assignment: CDR1 SGHRS and CDR2 YFSETQ. V dropped 4 bases and J dropped 6 bases, with 20 bases sitting between them. The CDR3 totals 15 residues. The CDR3 sequence is CASSHLQKGLGEQYF. CDR3 bases: TGCGCCAGCAGCCACCTACAGAAAGGCCTCGGCGAGCAGTACTTC.

The chain recombines TRBV19 with TRBJ1-1; no clear D. Germline CDR1 reads LNHDA; CDR2 reads SQIVND (reference sequence). The CDR3 runs 14 residues. V was trimmed by 7 bases and J by 5 bases, leaving 17 bases between them. The CDR3 loop is CASTLGGGGTEAFF. CDR3 nucleotides: TGTGCCAGTACCCTGGGTGGAGGAGGTACTGAAGCTTTCTTT.

This chain links TRBV18 with TRBJ2-7; 15 bases are shared with TRBD2. V shed 5 bases, J shed 6 bases, and the junction held 2 bases outside the gene matches. Germline CDR1 is KGHSH and CDR2 is LQKENI. This CDR3 is built from 14 residues. The CDR3: CASSSGLAGGEQYF. Here the CDR3 DNA reads TGTGCCAGCTCATCGGGACTAGCGGGAGGCGAGCAGTACTTC.

Worth noting for this clone: The sample holds other DNA sequences that translate to the same CDR3. V usage is TRBV18 and J usage is TRBJ2-2, with 8 bases identical to TRBD1. This CDR3 has 16 residues. The germline V gene has CDR1 KGHSH and CDR2 LQKENI. V was pared by 3 bases and J by 4 bases, with 7 bases of the junction left unmatched. The CDR3 nucleotides read TGTGCCAGCTCACCTCGGCAGGGGGCTAGCACCGGGGAGCTGTTTTTT. This codes for CASSPRQGASTGELFF.

This chain connects TRBV7-8 to TRBJ2-3; no clear D gene. V was cut by 3 bases and J by 4 bases, with 5 bases left in between. The CDR3 spans 12 residues. Germline V gives CDR1 SGHVS, CDR2 FQNEAQ. CDR3 sequence (DNA): TGTGCCAGCAGCTTGCAGGCAGATACGCAGTATTTT. Protein sequence: CASSLQADTQYF.

The CDR3 spells CASSLYGARNTEAFF. In DNA, the CDR3 is TGTGCCAGCAGCTTGTATGGGGCGAGGAACACTGAAGCTTTCTTT. The rearrangement links TRBV5-5 to TRBJ1-1; a weak D match, TRBD1 (5 bases). The V gene lost 1 base and the J gene lost 1 base, with 11 bases spanning the gap. Germline V gene lookup returns CDR1 SGHKS and CDR2 YYEKEE (reference sequence). CDR3 length: 15 residues.

The V call is TRBV4-3, the J call TRBJ2-3; TRBD2 agrees at 9 bases. V gave up 0 bases and J gave up 0 bases; unmatched junction bases: 4. Germline CDR1 is LGHNA and CDR2 is YSLEER. The CDR3 consists of 17 residues. CDR3 sequence (DNA): TGCGCCAGCAGCCAAGATGGGGCGGGAGGGAGCACAGATACGCAGTATTTT. It yields the protein CASSQDGAGGSTDTQYF.

Only a few counts were recorded for this clone. The chain joins TRBV6-6 to TRBJ2-2; tentatively, D is TRBD2 (6 bases). The CDR3 is 16 amino acids. From germline, CDR1 is MNHNY and CDR2 SVGAGI (reference sequence). The V end was cut by 1 base, the J end by 4 bases, with 13 bases between. Here the CDR3 DNA reads TGTGCCAGCAGTTACTTCCCGGGGGTCGGCACCGGGGAGCTGTTTTTT. Protein: CASSYFPGVGTGELFF.

The chain employs TRBV4-1 and TRBJ2-7; perhaps TRBD2 as D (6 bases). The V gene's germline CDR1 is MGHRA and CDR2 YSYEKL. The ends were cut back, 5 bases at V and 0 bases at J, with 14 bases in the middle. The CDR3 length is 15 residues. CDR3 DNA sequence: TGCGCCAGCAGCATCGGCGGGACCCCCTCCTACGAGCAGTACTTC. Protein sequence: CASSIGGTPSYEQYF.

This chain connects TRBV6-1 to TRBJ1-6, with 7 bases fitting TRBD1. Per germline, CDR1 MNHNS and CDR2 SASEGT. J gave up 7 bases and V 1 base, and 4 bases lay outside the gene matches. CDR3 length equals 15 residues. The CDR3 protein is CASSEVRRGNSPLHF. CDR3 bases: TGTGCCAGCAGTGAAGTCCGCAGGGGGAATTCACCCCTCCACTTT.

This chain links TRBV12-5 with TRBJ1-1, with D perhaps TRBD1 (6 bases). CDR1 LGHNT and CDR2 FRNRAP come from the germline V gene. The V gene lost 7 bases and the J gene lost 4 bases, with 22 bases spanning the gap. The CDR3 spans 16 residues. The CDR3 is CASAKGEGVVVTEAFF. The CDR3 coding sequence is TGTGCTAGTGCTAAAGGGGAGGGGGTCGTAGTCACTGAAGCTTTCTTT.

The V call is TRBV5-4, the J call TRBJ2-1; D call uncertain. Germline CDR1 and CDR2: SGHNT and YYREEE (reference sequence). The CDR3 spans 15 residues. V was shortened by 4 bases and J by 0 bases, with 11 bases between the two germline ends. CDR3 region: CASSVSAASYNEQFF. The CDR3 nucleotides read TGTGCCAGCAGCGTTTCGGCGGCCTCCTACAATGAGCAGTTCTTC.

The chain carries TRBV5-4 and TRBJ2-3; the match to TRBD2 covers 8 bases. The CDR3 is 15 residues long. The V and J ends lost 2 bases and 5 bases, in that order; junction bases with no gene match: 7. Germline V CDR1 and CDR2: SGHNT, YYREEE (reference sequence). The CDR3 reads CASSFPGGAGDTQYF. The CDR3 region has the DNA TGTGCCAGCAGCTTCCCCGGGGGGGCTGGAGATACGCAGTATTTT.

Worth noting for this clone: The identical CDR3 is also encoded by other nucleotide sequences in the sample. The V call is TRBV18, the J call TRBJ2-5; the match to TRBD1 covers 7 bases. The V gene's germline CDR1 is KGHSH and CDR2 LQKENI. This CDR3 has 13 amino acids. Losses at the gene ends were 6 bases for V and 2 bases for J; bases not matched to a gene: 3. The CDR3 loop reads CASSPGQQETQYF. CDR3 coding DNA: TGTGCCAGCTCCCCGGGACAGCAAGAGACCCAGTACTTC.

This clone has only one observation. The rearrangement joins TRBV7-9 to TRBJ1-2; 7 bases agree with TRBD1. There are 13 residues in the CDR3. J gave up 7 bases and V 2 bases, and 4 bases lay outside the gene matches. Germline V gives CDR1 SEHNR, CDR2 FQNEAQ (reference sequence). CDR3 loop: CASSLTDRVGYTF. Written as DNA, the CDR3 is TGTGCCAGCAGCTTAACCGACAGGGTTGGCTACACCTTC.

The rearrangement uses TRBV4-1 and TRBJ2-3; perhaps TRBD2 as D (6 bases). CDR3 length: 16 residues. CDR1 MGHRA and CDR2 YSYEKL come from the germline V gene. The V and J ends lost 4 bases and 0 bases respectively, with 14 bases between them. The CDR3 DNA sequence: TGCGCCAGCAGCCGACTGATGGGGGGAAGCACAGATACGCAGTATTTT. Amino acids: CASSRLMGGSTDTQYF.

This chain links TRBV7-8 with TRBJ2-4; 10 bases line up with TRBD2. Germline values: CDR1 SGHVS, CDR2 FQNEAQ. The CDR3 extends over 14 amino acids. J lost 7 bases, V lost 5 bases, and 5 bases had no gene match. The CDR3 bases are TGTGCCAGCAGCCTACTAGCGGGAAATAACATTCAGTACTTC. Translation gives CASSLLAGNNIQYF.

V and J are TRBV19 and TRBJ1-4; D uncertain. CDR3 length: 16 amino acids. Germline CDR1 LNHDA, CDR2 SQIVND (reference sequence). V lost 3 bases, J lost 0 bases, and 11 bases lay in between. The CDR3 nucleotides are TGTGCCAGTAGTATGAGGCGGACTGCAACTAATGAAAAACTGTTTTTT. Protein product: CASSMRRTATNEKLFF.